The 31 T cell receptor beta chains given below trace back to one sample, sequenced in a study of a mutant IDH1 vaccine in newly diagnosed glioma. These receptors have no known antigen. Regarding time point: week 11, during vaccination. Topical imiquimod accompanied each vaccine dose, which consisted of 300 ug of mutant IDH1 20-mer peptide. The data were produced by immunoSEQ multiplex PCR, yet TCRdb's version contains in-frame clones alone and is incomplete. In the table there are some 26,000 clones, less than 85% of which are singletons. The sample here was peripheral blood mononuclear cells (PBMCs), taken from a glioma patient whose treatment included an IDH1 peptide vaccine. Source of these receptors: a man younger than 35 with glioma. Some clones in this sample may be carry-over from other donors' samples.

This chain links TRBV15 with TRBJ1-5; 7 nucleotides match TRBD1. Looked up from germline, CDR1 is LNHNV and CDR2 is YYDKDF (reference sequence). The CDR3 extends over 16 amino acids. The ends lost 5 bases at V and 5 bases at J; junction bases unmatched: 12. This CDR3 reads CATSALSGTVYQPQHF. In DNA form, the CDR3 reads TGTGCCACCAGCGCCCTCTCCGGGACAGTTTATCAGCCCCAGCATTTT. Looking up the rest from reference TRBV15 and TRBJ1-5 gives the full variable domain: DAMVIQNPRYQVTQFGKPVTLSCSQTLNHNVMYWYQQKSSQAPKLLFHYYDKDFNNEADTPDNFQSRRPNTSFCFLDIRSPGLGDTAMYLCATSALSGTVYQPQHFGDGTRLSIL.

The CDR3 is CSVESGANTGELFF. CDR3 sequence (DNA): TGCAGCGTTGAGTCGGGGGCGAACACCGGGGAGCTGTTTTTT. The V call is TRBV29-1, the J call TRBJ2-2; perhaps TRBD2 as D (6 bases). This CDR3 has 14 residues. The germline CDR1 and CDR2 sequences are SQVTM and ANQGSEA. With 3 bases removed from V and 0 bases from J, the gap between germline ends came to 8 bases.

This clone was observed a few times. In nucleotides, the CDR3 is TGCGCCAGCAGCCAGGGGGCGTACGGCACTGAAGCTTTCTTT. As protein: CASSQGAYGTEAFF. The J gene is TRBJ1-1, the V gene TRBV4-3; D possibly corresponds to TRBD1 (6 bases). Germline CDR1 is LGHNA and CDR2 is YSLEER. The CDR3 spans 14 residues. Deletions cut 3 bases from V and 4 bases from J, with 12 bases between.

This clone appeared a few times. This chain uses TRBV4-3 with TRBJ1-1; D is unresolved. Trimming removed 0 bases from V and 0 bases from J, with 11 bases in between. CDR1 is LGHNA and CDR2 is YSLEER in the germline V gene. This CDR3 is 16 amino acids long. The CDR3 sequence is CASSQDRASLNTEAFF. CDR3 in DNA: TGCGCCAGCAGCCAAGATCGGGCAAGCTTGAACACTGAAGCTTTCTTT.

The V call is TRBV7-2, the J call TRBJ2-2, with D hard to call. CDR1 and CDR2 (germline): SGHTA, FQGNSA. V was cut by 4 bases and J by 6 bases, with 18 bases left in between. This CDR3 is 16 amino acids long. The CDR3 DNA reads TGTGCCAGCAGCTCGCCAGGTTCCGACGTAGCCGGGGAGCTGTTTTTT. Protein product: CASSSPGSDVAGELFF.

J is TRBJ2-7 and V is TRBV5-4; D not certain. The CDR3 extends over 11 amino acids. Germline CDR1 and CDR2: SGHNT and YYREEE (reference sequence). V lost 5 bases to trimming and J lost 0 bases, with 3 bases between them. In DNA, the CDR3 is TGTGCCAGCAGTTCCTCCTACGAGCAGTACTTC. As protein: CASSSSYEQYF. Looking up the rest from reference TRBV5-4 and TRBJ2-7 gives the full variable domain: ETGVTQSPTHLIKTRGQQVTLRCSSQSGHNTVSWYQQALGQGPQFIFQYYREEENGRGNFPPRFSGLQFPNYSSELNVNALELDDSALYLCASSSSYEQYFGPGTRLTVT.

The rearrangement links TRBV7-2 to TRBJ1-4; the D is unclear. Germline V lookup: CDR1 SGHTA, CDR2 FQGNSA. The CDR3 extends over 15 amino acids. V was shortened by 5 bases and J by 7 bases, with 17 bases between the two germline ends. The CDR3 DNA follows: TGTGCCAGCAGCCCGGCAAACCGGTTGGGTGAAAAACTGTTTTTT. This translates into CASSPANRLGEKLFF. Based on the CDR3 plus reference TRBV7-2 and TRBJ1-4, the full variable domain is GAGVSQSPSNKVTEKGKDVELRCDPISGHTALYWYRQSLGQGLEFLIYFQGNSAPDKSGLPSDRFSAERTGGSVSTLTIQRTQQEDSAVYLCASSPANRLGEKLFFGSGTQLSVL.

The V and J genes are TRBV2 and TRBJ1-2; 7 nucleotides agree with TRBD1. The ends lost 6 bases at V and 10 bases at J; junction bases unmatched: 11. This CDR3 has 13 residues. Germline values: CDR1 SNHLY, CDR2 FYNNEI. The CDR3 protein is CASRKERQGDYTF. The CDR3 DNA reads TGTGCCAGCAGGAAAGAGAGACAGGGTGACTACACCTTC.

Written as DNA, the CDR3 is TGCAGCGTTGGAGGGGGAACCTCCTACGAGCAGTACTTC. Its protein is CSVGGGTSYEQYF. This chain joins TRBV29-1 and TRBJ2-7, with D possibly matching TRBD1 (6 bases). In germline, CDR1 is SQVTM, CDR2 ANQGSEA. V dropped 4 bases and J dropped 0 bases, with 10 bases sitting between them. The CDR3 consists of 13 residues.

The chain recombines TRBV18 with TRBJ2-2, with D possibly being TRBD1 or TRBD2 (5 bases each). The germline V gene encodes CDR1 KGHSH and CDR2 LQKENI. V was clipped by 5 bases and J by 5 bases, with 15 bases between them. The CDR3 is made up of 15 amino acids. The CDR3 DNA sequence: TGTGCCAGCTCAGCGAGGGACCCGACAACCGGGGAGCTGTTTTTT. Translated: CASSARDPTTGELFF.

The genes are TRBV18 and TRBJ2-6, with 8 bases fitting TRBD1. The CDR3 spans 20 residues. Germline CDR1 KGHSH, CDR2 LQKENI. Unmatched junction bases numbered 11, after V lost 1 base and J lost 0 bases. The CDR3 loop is CASSPLRSGTGLSGANVLTF. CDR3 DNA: TGTGCCAGCTCACCACTAAGGTCCGGGACAGGACTCTCTGGGGCCAACGTCCTGACTTTC.

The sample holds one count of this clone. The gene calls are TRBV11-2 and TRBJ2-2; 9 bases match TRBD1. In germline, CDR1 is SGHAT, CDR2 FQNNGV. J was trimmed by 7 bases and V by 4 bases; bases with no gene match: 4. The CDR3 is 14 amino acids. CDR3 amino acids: CASSWGQGNGELFF. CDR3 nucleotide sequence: TGTGCCAGCAGCTGGGGACAGGGAAACGGGGAGCTGTTTTTT.

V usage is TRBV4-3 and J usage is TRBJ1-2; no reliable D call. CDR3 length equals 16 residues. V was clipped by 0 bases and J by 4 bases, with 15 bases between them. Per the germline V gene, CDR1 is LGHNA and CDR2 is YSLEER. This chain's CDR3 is CASSQDFDFARYGYTF. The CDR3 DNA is TGCGCCAGCAGCCAAGATTTTGACTTTGCTCGCTATGGCTACACCTTC.

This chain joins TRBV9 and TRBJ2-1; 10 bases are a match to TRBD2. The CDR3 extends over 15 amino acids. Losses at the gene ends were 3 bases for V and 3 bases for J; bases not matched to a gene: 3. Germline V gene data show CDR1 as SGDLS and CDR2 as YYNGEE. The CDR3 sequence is CASSDRTSGYNEQFF. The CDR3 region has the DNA TGTGCCAGCAGCGATAGGACTAGCGGCTACAATGAGCAGTTCTTC.

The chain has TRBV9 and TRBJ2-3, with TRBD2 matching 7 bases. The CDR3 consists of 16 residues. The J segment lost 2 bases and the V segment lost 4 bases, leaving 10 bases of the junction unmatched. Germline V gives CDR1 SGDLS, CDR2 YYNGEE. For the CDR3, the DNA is TGTGCCAGCAGCCCCATGGTGCAGCGGGACACAGATACGCAGTATTTT. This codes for CASSPMVQRDTDTQYF.

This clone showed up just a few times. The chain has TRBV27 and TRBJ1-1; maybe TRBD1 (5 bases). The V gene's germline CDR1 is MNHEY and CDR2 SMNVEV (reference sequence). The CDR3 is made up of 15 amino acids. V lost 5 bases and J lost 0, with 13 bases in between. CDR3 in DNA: TGTGCCAGCAGTCGAGCGGGACTGATGAACACTGAAGCTTTCTTT. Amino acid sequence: CASSRAGLMNTEAFF.

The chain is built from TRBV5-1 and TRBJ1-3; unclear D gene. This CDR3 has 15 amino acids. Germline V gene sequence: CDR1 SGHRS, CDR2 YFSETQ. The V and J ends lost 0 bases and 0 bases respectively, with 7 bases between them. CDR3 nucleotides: TGCGCCAGCAGCTTGGGCAGCGGCTCTGGAAACACCATATATTTT. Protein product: CASSLGSGSGNTIYF. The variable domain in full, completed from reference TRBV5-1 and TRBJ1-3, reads KAGVTQTPRYLIKTRGQQVTLSCSPISGHRSVSWYQQTPGQGLQFLFEYFSETQRNKGNFPGRFSGRQFSNSRSEMNVSTLELGDSALYLCASSLGSGSGNTIYFGEGSWLTVV.

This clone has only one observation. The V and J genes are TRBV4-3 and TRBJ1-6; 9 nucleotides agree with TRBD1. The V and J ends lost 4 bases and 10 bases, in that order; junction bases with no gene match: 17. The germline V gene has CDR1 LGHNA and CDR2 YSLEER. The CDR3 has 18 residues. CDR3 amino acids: CASSRGQGFQTGGSPLHF. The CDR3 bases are TGCGCCAGCAGCCGTGGACAGGGGTTCCAAACTGGGGGGTCACCCCTCCACTTT.

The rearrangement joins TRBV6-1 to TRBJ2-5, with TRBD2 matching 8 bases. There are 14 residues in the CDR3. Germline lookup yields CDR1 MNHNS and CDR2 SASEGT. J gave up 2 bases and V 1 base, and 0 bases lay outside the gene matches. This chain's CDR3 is CASSEGLAQETQYF. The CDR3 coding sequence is TGTGCCAGCAGTGAAGGACTAGCGCAAGAGACCCAGTACTTC.

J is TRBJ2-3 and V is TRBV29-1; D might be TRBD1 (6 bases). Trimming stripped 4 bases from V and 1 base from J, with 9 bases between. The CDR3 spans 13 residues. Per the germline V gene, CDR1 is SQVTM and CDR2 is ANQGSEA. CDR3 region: CSVADRRTDTQYF. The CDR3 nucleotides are TGCAGCGTTGCGGACAGACGCACAGATACGCAGTATTTT.

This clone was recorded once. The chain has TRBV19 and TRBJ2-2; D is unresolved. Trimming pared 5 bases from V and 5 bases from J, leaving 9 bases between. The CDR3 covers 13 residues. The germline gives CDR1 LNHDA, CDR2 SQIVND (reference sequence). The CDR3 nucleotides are TGTGCCAGTAGTTCGGGCTTGACCGGGGAGCTGTTTTTT. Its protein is CASSSGLTGELFF.

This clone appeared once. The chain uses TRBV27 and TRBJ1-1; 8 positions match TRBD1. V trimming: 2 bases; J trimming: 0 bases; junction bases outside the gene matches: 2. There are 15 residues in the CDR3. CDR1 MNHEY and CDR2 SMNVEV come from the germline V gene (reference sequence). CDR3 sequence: CASSLQGALNTEAFF. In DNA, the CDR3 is TGTGCCAGCAGTTTACAGGGGGCCTTGAACACTGAAGCTTTCTTT.

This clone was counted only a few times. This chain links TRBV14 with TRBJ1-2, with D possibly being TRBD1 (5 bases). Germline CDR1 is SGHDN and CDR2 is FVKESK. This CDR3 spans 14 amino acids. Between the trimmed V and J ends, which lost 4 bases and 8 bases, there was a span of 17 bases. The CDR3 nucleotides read TGTGCCAGCAGCCCGGACGTCAGGGCCGCAGGCTACACCTTC. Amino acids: CASSPDVRAAGYTF. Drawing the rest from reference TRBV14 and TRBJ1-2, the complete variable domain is EAGVTQFPSHSVIEKGQTVTLRCDPISGHDNLYWYRRVMGKEIKFLLHFVKESKQDESGMPNNRFLAERTGGTYSTLKVQPAELEDSGVYFCASSPDVRAAGYTFGSGTRLTVV.

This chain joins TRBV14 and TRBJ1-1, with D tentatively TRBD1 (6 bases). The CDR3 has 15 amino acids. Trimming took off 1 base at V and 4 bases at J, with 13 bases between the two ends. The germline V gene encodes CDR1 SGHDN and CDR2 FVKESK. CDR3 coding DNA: TGTGCCAGCAGCCAAGGGGGGGCGCGGGGCACTGAAGCTTTCTTT. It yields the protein CASSQGGARGTEAFF.

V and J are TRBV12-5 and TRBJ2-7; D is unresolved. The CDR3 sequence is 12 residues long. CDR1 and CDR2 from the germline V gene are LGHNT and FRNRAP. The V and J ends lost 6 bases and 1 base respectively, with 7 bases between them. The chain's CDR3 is CASGYLSYEQYF. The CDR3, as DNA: TGTGCTAGTGGCTACCTTTCCTACGAGCAGTACTTC.

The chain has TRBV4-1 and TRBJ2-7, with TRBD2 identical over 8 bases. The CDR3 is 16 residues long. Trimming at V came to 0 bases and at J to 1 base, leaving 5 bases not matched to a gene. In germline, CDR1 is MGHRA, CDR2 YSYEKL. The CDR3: CASSQDTAGGSYEQYF. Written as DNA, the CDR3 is TGCGCCAGCAGCCAAGATACGGCGGGGGGTTCCTACGAGCAGTACTTC.

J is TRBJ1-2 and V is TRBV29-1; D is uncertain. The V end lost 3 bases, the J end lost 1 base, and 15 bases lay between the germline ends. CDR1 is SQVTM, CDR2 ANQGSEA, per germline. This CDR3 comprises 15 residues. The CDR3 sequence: CSVEGMPRRNYGYTF. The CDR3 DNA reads TGCAGCGTTGAGGGAATGCCCAGGCGTAACTATGGCTACACCTTC.

CDR3 sequence: CASSQELQAALYGYTF. Here the CDR3 DNA reads TGTGCCAGCAGCCAAGAACTTCAGGCAGCCCTCTATGGCTACACCTTC. V and J are TRBV4-2 and TRBJ1-2; the D is unclear. Germline V gene sequence: CDR1 LGHNA, CDR2 YNFKEQ. Between the trimmed V and J ends, which lost 0 bases and 4 bases, there was a span of 15 bases. The CDR3 sequence is 16 residues long.

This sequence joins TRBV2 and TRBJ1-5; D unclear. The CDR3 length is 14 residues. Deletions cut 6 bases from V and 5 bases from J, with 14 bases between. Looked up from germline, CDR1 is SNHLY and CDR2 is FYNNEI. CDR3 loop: CASSPGLSHQPQHF. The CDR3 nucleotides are TGTGCCAGCAGCCCGGGTCTTTCTCATCAGCCCCAGCATTTT.

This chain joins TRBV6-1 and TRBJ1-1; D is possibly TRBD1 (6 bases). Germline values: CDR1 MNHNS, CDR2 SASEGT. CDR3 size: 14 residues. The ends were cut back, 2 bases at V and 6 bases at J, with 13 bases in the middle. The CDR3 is CASSERVRGAEAFF. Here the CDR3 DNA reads TGTGCCAGCAGTGAACGGGTCAGGGGTGCTGAAGCTTTCTTT.

The chain's CDR3 is CASSQDVGADGTYEQYF. The DNA of the CDR3 is TGCGCCAGCAGCCAAGATGTAGGCGCGGACGGTACCTACGAGCAGTACTTC. This chain uses TRBV4-3 with TRBJ2-7; D is undetermined. Germline CDR1 is LGHNA and CDR2 is YSLEER. Trimming cost V 0 bases and J 2 bases, with 17 bases left between them. The CDR3 is 17 residues long.